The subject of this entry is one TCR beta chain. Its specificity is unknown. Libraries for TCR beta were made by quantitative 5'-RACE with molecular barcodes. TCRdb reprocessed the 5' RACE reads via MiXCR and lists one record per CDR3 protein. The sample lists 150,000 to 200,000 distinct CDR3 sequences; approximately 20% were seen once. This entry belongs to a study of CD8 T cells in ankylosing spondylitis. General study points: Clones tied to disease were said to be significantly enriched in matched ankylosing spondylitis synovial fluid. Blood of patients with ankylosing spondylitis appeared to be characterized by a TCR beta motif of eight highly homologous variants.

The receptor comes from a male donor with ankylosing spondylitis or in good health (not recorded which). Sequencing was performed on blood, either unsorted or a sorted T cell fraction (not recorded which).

The CDR3 nucleotides read TGCGCCAGCAGTGGCGAGGGGTACCCCGGGGAGCTGTTTTTT. This codes for CASSGEGYPGELFF. V gene TRBV10-2 combines with J gene TRBJ2-2; tentatively, D is TRBD1 or TRBD2 (5 bases each). From germline, CDR1 is WSHSY and CDR2 SAAADI. Deletions cut 4 bases from V and 6 bases from J, with 12 bases between. There are 14 residues in the CDR3.